The clone carrying this TCR beta chain was detected a few times. Its antigen is still unknown. What was sequenced were expressed TCRB transcripts, since all of the isolated RNA had been reverse transcribed. Data came from immunoSEQ multiplex PCR; TCRdb stores just in-frame clones and leaves some out. This table holds 300,000 to 450,000 clones, around 19% found once. This record comes from a study of beta chain features in type 1 diabetes. The study, taken as a whole, reports: Moderately but significantly shorter TCRB CDR3s were found in Type 1 diabetes patients in all four CD4+ subsets. VDJ junctions in type 1 diabetes patients carried more deletions and fewer insertions.

The authors sorted CD4+ naive, central memory, regulatory and stem cell-like memory cells via CD45RO/CCR7/CD25/CD127/CD95/CD27. The length of the CDR3 is 13 residues. V trimming: 5 bases; J trimming: 5 bases; junction bases outside the gene matches: 4. Germline CDR1 MGHDK, CDR2 SYGVNS. The chain joins TRBV25-1 to TRBJ2-3; 7 positions match TRBD1. The sequencing input was naive CD4+ T cells from blood. This TCR derives from a young woman in good health. The DNA of the CDR3 is TGTGCCAGCAGTAGACAGGGAATAGATACGCAGTATTTT. Its translation is CASSRQGIDTQYF.